This T cell receptor beta chain was recovered during a study of CD8 T cells in ankylosing spondylitis. Per germline, CDR1 SGHTA and CDR2 FQGNSA. Trimming took 5 bases from V and 0 from J, leaving 10 bases between them. The CDR3 is made up of 14 amino acids. This clonotype was seen a few times. Its antigen is still unknown. Libraries for TCR beta were made by quantitative 5'-RACE with molecular barcodes. From the 5' RACE reads, TCRdb called clonotypes with MiXCR, one entry per CDR3 protein. The table lists hundreds of thousands of distinct CDR3 sequences, 17% of them singletons. Study-level results: There was a TCR beta motif, made of several highly homologous variants, that appeared characteristic of ankylosing spondylitis blood. Significant enrichment of disease-linked clones was reportedly seen in matched ankylosing spondylitis synovial fluid.

This TCR was recovered from a male donor with ankylosing spondylitis. Sequenced input: blood, either unsorted or a sorted T cell fraction (not recorded which). The V gene is TRBV7-2, the J gene TRBJ2-5; D may be TRBD1 (6 bases). The CDR3: CASSGRDNQETQYF. DNA of the CDR3: TGTGCCAGCAGCGGCCGGGACAACCAAGAGACCCAGTACTTC.